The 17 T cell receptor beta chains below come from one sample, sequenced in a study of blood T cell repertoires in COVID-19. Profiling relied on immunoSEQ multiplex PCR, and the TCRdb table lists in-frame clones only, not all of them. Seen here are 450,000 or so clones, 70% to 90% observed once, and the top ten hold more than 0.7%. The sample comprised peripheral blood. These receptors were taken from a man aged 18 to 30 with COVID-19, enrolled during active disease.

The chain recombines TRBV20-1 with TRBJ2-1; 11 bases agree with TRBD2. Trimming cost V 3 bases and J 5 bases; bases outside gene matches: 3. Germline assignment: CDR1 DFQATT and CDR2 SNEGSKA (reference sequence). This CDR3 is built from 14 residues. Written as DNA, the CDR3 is TGCAGTGCTAGTAAGGGACTAGCGGACAATGAGCAGTTCTTC. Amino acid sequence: CSASKGLADNEQFF.

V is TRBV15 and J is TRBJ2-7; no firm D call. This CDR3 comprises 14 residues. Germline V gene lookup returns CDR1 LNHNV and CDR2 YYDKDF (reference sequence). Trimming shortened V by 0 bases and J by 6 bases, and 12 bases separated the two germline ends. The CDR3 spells CATSREFPGLEQYF. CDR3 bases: TGTGCCACCAGCAGAGAGTTCCCGGGTCTCGAGCAGTACTTC. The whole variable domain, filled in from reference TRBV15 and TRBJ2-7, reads DAMVIQNPRYQVTQFGKPVTLSCSQTLNHNVMYWYQQKSSQAPKLLFHYYDKDFNNEADTPDNFQSRRPNTSFCFLDIRSPGLGDTAMYLCATSREFPGLEQYFGPGTRLTVT.

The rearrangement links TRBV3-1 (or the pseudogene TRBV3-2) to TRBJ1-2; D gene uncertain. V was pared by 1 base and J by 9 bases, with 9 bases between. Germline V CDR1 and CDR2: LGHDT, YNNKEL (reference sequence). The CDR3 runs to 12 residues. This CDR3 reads CASSQGYVSYTF. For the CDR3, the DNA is TGTGCCAGCAGCCAAGGTTATGTAAGCTACACCTTC.

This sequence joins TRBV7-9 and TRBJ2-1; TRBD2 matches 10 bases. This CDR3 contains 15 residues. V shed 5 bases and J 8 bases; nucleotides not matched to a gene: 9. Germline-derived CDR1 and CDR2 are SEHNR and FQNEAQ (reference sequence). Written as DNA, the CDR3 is TGTGCCAGCAGCCAGGGAGCGGGAGGGCCGGATGAGCAGTTCTTC. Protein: CASSQGAGGPDEQFF. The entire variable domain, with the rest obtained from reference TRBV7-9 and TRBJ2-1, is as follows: DTGVSQNPRHKITKRGQNVTFRCDPISEHNRLYWYRQTLGQGPEFLTYFQNEAQLEKSRLLSDRFSAERPKGSFSTLEIQRTEQGDSAMYLCASSQGAGGPDEQFFGPGTRLTVL.

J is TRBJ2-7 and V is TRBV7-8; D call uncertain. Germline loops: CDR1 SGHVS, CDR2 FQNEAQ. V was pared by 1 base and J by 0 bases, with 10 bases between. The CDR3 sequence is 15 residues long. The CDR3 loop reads CASSLVPRSSYEQYF. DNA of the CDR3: TGTGCCAGCAGCTTAGTTCCTAGGAGCTCCTACGAGCAGTACTTC. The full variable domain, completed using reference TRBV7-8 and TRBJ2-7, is GAGVSQSPRYKVAKRGQDVALRCDPISGHVSLFWYQQALGQGPEFLTYFQNEAQLDKSGLPSDRFFAERPEGSVSTLKIQRTQQEDSAVYLCASSLVPRSSYEQYFGPGTRLTVT.

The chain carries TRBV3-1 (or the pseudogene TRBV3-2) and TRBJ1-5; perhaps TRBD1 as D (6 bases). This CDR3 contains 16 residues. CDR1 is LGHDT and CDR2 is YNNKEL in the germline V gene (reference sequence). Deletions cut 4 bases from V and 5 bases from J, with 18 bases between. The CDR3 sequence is CASSPSLDRQDQPQHF. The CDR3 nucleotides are TGTGCCAGCAGCCCTTCTCTTGACAGGCAGGATCAGCCCCAGCATTTT.

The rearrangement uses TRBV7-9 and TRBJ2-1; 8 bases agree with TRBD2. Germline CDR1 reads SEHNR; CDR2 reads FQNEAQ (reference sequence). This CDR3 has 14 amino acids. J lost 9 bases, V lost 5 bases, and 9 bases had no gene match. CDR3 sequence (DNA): TGTGCCAGCAGCGCACTAGCGGTATCTGGTGAGCAGTTCTTC. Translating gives CASSALAVSGEQFF. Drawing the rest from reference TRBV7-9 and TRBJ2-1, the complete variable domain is DTGVSQNPRHKITKRGQNVTFRCDPISEHNRLYWYRQTLGQGPEFLTYFQNEAQLEKSRLLSDRFSAERPKGSFSTLEIQRTEQGDSAMYLCASSALAVSGEQFFGPGTRLTVL.

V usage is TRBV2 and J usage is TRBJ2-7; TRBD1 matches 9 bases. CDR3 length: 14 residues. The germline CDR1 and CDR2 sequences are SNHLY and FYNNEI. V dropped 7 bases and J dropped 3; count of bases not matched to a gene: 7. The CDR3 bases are TGTGCCAGCATTCCTGGGACAGGGCACTACGAGCAGTACTTC. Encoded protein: CASIPGTGHYEQYF. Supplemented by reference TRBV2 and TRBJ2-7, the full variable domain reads EPEVTQTPSHQVTQMGQEVILRCVPISNHLYFYWYRQILGQKVEFLVSFYNNEISEKSEIFDDQFSVERPDGSNFTLKIRSTKLEDSAMYFCASIPGTGHYEQYFGPGTRLTVT.

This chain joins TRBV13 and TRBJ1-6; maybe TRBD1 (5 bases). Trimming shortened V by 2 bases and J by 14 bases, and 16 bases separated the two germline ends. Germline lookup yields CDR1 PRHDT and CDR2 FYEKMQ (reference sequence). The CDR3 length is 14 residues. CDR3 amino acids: CASSLKAGGGSLHF. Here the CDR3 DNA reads TGTGCCAGCAGCTTAAAGGCCGGGGGGGGATCCCTCCACTTT.

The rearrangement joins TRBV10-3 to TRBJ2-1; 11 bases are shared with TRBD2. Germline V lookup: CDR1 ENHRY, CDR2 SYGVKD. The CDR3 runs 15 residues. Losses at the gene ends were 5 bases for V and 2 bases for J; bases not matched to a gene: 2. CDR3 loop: CAISTGLAAYNEQFF. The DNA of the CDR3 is TGTGCCATCAGTACGGGACTAGCGGCCTACAATGAGCAGTTCTTC.

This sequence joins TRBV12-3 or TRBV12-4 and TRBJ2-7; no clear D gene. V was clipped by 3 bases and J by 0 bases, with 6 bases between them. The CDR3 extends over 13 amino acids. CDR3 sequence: CASSFGSSYEQYF. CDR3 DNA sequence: TGTGCCAGCAGTTTTGGTAGCTCCTACGAGCAGTACTTC.

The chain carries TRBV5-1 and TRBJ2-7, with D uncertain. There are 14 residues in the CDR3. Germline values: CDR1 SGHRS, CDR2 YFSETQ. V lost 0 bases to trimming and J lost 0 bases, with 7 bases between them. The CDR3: CASSLGDNSYEQYF. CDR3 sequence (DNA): TGCGCCAGCAGCTTGGGAGACAACTCCTACGAGCAGTACTTC.

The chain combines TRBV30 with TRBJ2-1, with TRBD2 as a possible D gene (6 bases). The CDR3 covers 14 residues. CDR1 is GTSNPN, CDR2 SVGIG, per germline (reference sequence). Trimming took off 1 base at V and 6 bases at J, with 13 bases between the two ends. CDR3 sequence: CAWSGISGGNEQFF. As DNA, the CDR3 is TGTGCCTGGAGTGGTATTAGCGGAGGCAATGAGCAGTTCTTC. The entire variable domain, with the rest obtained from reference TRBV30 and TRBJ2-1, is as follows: SQTIHQWPATLVQPVGSPLSLECTVEGTSNPNLYWYRQAAGRGLQLLFYSVGIGQISSEVPQNLSASRPQDRQFILSSKKLLLSDSGFYLCAWSGISGGNEQFFGPGTRLTVL.

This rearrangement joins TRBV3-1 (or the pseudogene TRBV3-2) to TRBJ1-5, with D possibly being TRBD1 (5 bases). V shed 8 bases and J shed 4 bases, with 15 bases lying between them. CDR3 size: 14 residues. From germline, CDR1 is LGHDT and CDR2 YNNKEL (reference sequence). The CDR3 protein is CASSLSGLNQPQHF. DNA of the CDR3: TGTGCCAGCTCGTTGTCAGGGTTGAATCAGCCCCAGCATTTT.

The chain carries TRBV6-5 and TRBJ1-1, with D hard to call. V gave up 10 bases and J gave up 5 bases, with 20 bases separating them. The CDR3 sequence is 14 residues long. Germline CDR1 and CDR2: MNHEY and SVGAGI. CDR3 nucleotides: TGTGCCACCGAACGAGGGTATTTAGGGACTGAAGCTTTCTTT. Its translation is CATERGYLGTEAFF.

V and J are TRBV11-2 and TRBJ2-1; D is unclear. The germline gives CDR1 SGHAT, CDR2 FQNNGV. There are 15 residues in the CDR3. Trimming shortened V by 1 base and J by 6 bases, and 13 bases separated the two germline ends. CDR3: CASSLVRGRGNEQFF. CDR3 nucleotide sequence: TGTGCCAGCAGCTTAGTACGCGGAAGAGGCAATGAGCAGTTCTTC.

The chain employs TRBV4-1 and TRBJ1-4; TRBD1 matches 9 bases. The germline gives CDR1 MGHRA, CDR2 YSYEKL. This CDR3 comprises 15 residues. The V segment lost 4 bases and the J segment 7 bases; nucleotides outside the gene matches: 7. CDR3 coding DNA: TGCGCCAGCAGCCCCCGGGACAGGGCGGCTGAAAAACTGTTTTTT. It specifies CASSPRDRAAEKLFF.